Included here is one T cell receptor beta chain sequence, with context. This clonotype has ten or more counts. It has no known antigen specificity. No base-level quality is on record; no much larger clone is a single base apart. The library was prepared using multiplex PCR. The sample was run on an Illumina HiSeq 4000. TCR beta libraries were built with iRepertoire HTBI primers and Arm-PCR amplification of CDR3 regions. Gel purification was performed on PCR products prior to sequencing. The study's processing was this. Gene usage analysis of CDR3 amino acid clonotypes relied on the roughly 67 TRBV and about 15 TRBJ segments identified across samples. COPE and FqMerger were used to merge filtered high-quality paired reads into contigs. BLAST was used to align contigs to IMGT TRBV, TRBD and TRBJ reference genes, and CDR3 was defined according to IMGT. Highly expanded clones were defined as clonotypes with a frequency above 0.1%. Repertoire diversity was measured by Shannon entropy, and V-J evenness by the Gini coefficient. Clonotypes shared by more than one individual were considered public. TCRdb reprocessing: public reads trimmed at Q25 with fastp, clones called with MiXCR, in-frame beta chains kept. Rows are unified per CDR3 protein, each entry keeping the most common DNA and genes. The authors' filters were not applied to this entry. The sample has about 300,000 distinct CDR3 sequences on record, 15% to 20% of them singletons. The top ten clones comprise more than 30% of the sample.

Relative to germline, V is 5 bases shorter and J is 8 bases shorter, with 12 bases between their ends. The CDR3 runs 13 residues from the cysteine to the phenylalanine. The only DNA kept is the CDR3, 39 bases in frame from the first base. From the germline V gene, CDR1 is MDHEN and CDR2 is SYDVKM. The data originate from a study of regulatory T cells in long-lasting Graves disease (dated by TCRdb to about 2021). At the level of the whole study: Antithyroid drugs had been taken for less than 3 months by newly diagnosed Graves' disease patients. Persistent Graves' disease patients were compared with newly diagnosed Graves' disease patients by peripheral blood TCR sequencing and RNA sequencing. A total of 33 samples underwent TCR sequencing, from about 13 patients with persistent Graves' disease and some 20 patients with newly diagnosed Graves' disease. The study was registered as a clinical trial and conducted in China. Study-wide conclusions, independent of this receptor: A larger number of public clonotypes was shared among persistent patients (over 2,500) than among newly diagnosed patients (approximately 930). Persistent disease showed preferential use of TRBV28, TRBJ1-2 and TRBJ2-5, whereas newly diagnosed disease favored TRBV20-1 and TRBJ2-1. Persistent Graves' disease patients showed lower TCR Shannon entropy and fewer highly expanded clones than newly diagnosed patients, suggesting clonal expansion. The authors noted that the small sample size was a limitation that may lower accuracy. Sequencing and analysis were restricted to the TCR beta chain. The study examined only peripheral blood because the primary lesion, thyroid tissue, could not be accessed.

What this sample's time point label stands for: newly diagnosed GD, antithyroid drugs for less than 3 months. RNA was extracted from PBMCs in TRIzol for both TCR sequencing and RNA sequencing. The diagnosis of Graves' disease followed American Thyroid Association guidelines. The patients came from an endocrinology department in Xi'an, China. Each patient gave approximately 9.7 milliliters of peripheral blood, collected in an EDTA anticoagulant tube. Ficoll Paque Plus density gradient separation was used to isolate PBMCs, and no further T cell sorting was done. RNA quality was checked with an Agilent 2100 Bioanalyzer and agarose gel, and concentration with a NanoDrop 2000.

This specimen consisted of peripheral blood mononuclear cells (PBMCs), obtained at new diagnosis, from a patient treated with antithyroid drugs. This TCR was recovered from a female donor with Graves disease. The rearrangement combines TRBV28 with TRBJ1-4, with the D gene too uncertain to name. The CDR3 amino acid sequence is: CASSPLGGEKLFF. The nucleotide sequence reads as follows: TGTGCCAGCAGTCCTCTCGGAGGGGAAAAACTGTTTTTT.